This TCR beta chain was profiled in a study of cytomegalovirus exposure and HLA in healthy donors. V was clipped by 1 base and J by 2 bases; unmatched bases: 3. Germline CDR1 reads LGHNA; CDR2 reads YSLEER. The CDR3 is 15 residues long. A multiplex PCR was run with 60 Vbeta primers and 13 Jbeta primers. Data came from immunoSEQ multiplex PCR; TCRdb stores just in-frame clones and leaves some out. The table records roughly 130,000 clones, 82% of them present only once. The gene calls are TRBV4-3 and TRBJ2-7; 9 bases fit TRBD2. Sequences were obtained from PBMCs. The TCR originated in a male donor in good health and CMV-seropositive. The CDR3 DNA reads TGCGCCAGCAGCCAAGGACTAGCGGCAACCTACGAGCAGTACTTC. It codes for CASSQGLAATYEQYF.